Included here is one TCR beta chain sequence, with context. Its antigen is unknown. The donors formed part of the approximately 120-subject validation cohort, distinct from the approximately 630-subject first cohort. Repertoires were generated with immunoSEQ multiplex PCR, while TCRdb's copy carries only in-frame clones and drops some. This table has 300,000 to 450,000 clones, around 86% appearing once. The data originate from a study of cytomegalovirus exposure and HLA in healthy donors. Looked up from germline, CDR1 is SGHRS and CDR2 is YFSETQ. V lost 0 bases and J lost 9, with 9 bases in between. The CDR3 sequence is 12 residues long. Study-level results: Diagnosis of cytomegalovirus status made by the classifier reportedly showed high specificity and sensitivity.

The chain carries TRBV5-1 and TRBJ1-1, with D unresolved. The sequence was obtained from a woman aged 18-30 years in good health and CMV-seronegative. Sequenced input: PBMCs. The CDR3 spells CASSLVSGKAFF. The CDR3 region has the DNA TGCGCCAGCAGCTTGGTTTCGGGGAAAGCTTTCTTT.